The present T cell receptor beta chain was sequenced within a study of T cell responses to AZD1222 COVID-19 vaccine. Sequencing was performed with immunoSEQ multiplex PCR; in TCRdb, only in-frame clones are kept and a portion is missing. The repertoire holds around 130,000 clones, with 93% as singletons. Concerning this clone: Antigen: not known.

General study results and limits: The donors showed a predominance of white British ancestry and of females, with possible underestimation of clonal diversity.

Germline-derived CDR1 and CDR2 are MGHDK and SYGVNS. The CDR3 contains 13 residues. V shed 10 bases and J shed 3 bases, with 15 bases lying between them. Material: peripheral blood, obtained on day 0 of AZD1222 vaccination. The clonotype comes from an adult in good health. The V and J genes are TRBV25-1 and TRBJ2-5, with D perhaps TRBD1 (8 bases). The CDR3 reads CATGQGGKETQYF. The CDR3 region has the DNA TGTGCCACTGGACAGGGAGGGAAAGAGACCCAGTACTTC.